The 15 T cell receptor beta chains below were found in one sample sequenced in a study of a mutant IDH1 vaccine in newly diagnosed glioma. Produced via immunoSEQ multiplex PCR; TCRdb's table is partial and in-frame only. This table holds around 31,000 clones, around 80% found once. Time point specified: week 35, safety follow-up. Topical imiquimod was applied with each vaccine dose, which held 300 ug of mutant IDH1 20-mer peptide. No antigens are known for them. The starting material was PBMCs, obtained from a glioma patient whose treatment included an IDH1 peptide vaccine. These receptors all come from a woman in her thirties or forties with glioma.

This chain joins TRBV7-2 and TRBJ1-2; perhaps TRBD1 as D (6 bases). CDR1 and CDR2 (germline): SGHTA, FQGNSA. V shed 1 base and J shed 5 bases, with 8 bases lying between them. This CDR3 contains 13 residues. The chain's CDR3 is CASSLGQVYGYTF. The CDR3 DNA reads as TGTGCCAGCAGCTTAGGACAGGTGTATGGCTACACCTTC.

V usage is TRBV11-1 and J usage is TRBJ2-7; 7 positions agree with TRBD2. The CDR3 consists of 19 residues. CDR1 SGHAT and CDR2 FQDESV come from the germline V gene (reference sequence). The junction had 19 bases not matched to a gene; V was cut back by 5 bases and J by 0 bases. The CDR3 spells CASSLEGIRWSSGSYEQYF. CDR3 DNA sequence: TGTGCCAGCAGCCTCGAAGGGATAAGGTGGTCTAGCGGCTCCTACGAGCAGTACTTC. Variable domain in full (rest from reference TRBV11-1 and TRBJ2-7): EAEVAQSPRYKITEKSQAVAFWCDPISGHATLYWYRQILGQGPELLVQFQDESVVDDSQLPKDRFSAERLKGVDSTLKIQPAELGDSAMYLCASSLEGIRWSSGSYEQYFGPGTRLTVT.

The chain employs TRBV19 and TRBJ2-7, with D unresolved. CDR1 and CDR2 from the germline V gene are LNHDA and SQIVND (reference sequence). V was pared by 4 bases and J by 4 bases, with 26 bases between. This CDR3 is 18 amino acids long. The CDR3 loop is CASSTRARRYQEMYEQYF. As DNA, the CDR3 is TGTGCCAGTAGTACCCGGGCCCGACGATACCAGGAAATGTACGAGCAGTACTTC.

The V call is TRBV2, the J call TRBJ2-3; TRBD2 matches 8 bases. The junction had 5 bases not matched to a gene; V was cut back by 0 bases and J by 6 bases. CDR1 and CDR2 from the germline V gene are SNHLY and FYNNEI. CDR3 length: 15 amino acids. CDR3: CASSEAQAGVDTQYF. DNA for the CDR3: TGTGCCAGCAGTGAAGCGCAAGCGGGGGTTGATACGCAGTATTTT.

J is TRBJ1-2 and V is TRBV18, with 8 bases fitting TRBD1. Germline V gene data show CDR1 as KGHSH and CDR2 as LQKENI. The CDR3 totals 15 residues. The junction had 10 bases not matched to a gene; V was cut back by 3 bases and J by 7 bases. CDR3 coding DNA: TGTGCCAGCTCACCTGCGGACAGGGCGAGGAGTGGCTACACCTTC. It translates to CASSPADRARSGYTF.

V gene TRBV6-5 combines with J gene TRBJ1-2; D unclear. V dropped 2 bases and J dropped 2 bases, with 15 bases sitting between them. This CDR3 is built from 16 residues. Germline V lookup: CDR1 MNHEY, CDR2 SVGAGI. The CDR3 protein is CASSYRQIGKNYGYTF. In DNA, the CDR3 is TGTGCCAGCAGTTACAGACAAATTGGCAAGAACTATGGCTACACCTTC.

This chain connects TRBV20-1 to TRBJ1-1; no definite D call. Trimming shortened V by 3 bases and J by 9 bases, and 11 bases separated the two germline ends. Germline loops: CDR1 DFQATT, CDR2 SNEGSKA (reference sequence). This CDR3 comprises 11 residues. The CDR3 nucleotides read TGCAGTGCTAGTGGACCGAGGAAAGCTTTCTTT. It yields the protein CSASGPRKAFF.

This chain links TRBV25-1 with TRBJ1-2; D remains ambiguous. The CDR3 runs 11 residues. Germline CDR1 and CDR2: MGHDK and SYGVNS. V was clipped by 5 bases and J by 3 bases, with 4 bases between them. The chain's CDR3 is CASSLDYGYTF. The CDR3 region has the DNA TGTGCCAGCAGTCTTGACTATGGCTACACCTTC.

The chain recombines TRBV10-3 with TRBJ1-2; D perhaps matches TRBD1 (6 bases). From germline, CDR1 is ENHRY and CDR2 SYGVKD. The CDR3 has 15 amino acids. Trimming left V 6 bases short and J 3 bases short, with 17 bases between. CDR3 DNA sequence: TGTGCCATCAGCCTTCAGGGGCGCGGATACTATGGCTACACCTTC. This gives the protein CAISLQGRGYYGYTF.

The chain employs TRBV4-1 and TRBJ1-5; D is perhaps TRBD1 (5 bases). V was pared by 0 bases and J by 9 bases, with 15 bases between. The CDR3 runs to 15 residues. Germline V lookup: CDR1 MGHRA, CDR2 YSYEKL. Here the CDR3 reads CASSQEWTQVRPQHF. CDR3 DNA sequence: TGCGCCAGCAGCCAAGAATGGACACAAGTTAGGCCCCAGCATTTT.

This clone was seen only a few times. The chain has TRBV5-1 and TRBJ1-5; a weak D match, TRBD1 (5 bases). The CDR3 spans 15 residues. From germline, CDR1 is SGHRS and CDR2 YFSETQ. Trimming took 3 bases from V and 7 from J, leaving 17 bases between them. The CDR3 coding sequence is TGCGCCAGCAGCTCCGGGCTGGGGGGGGAACAGCCCCAGCATTTT. This sequence encodes CASSSGLGGEQPQHF.

This chain joins TRBV7-2 and TRBJ2-7; 8 nucleotides line up with TRBD1. V shed 5 bases, J shed 5 bases, and the junction held 11 bases outside the gene matches. The CDR3 consists of 15 residues. Germline CDR1 SGHTA, CDR2 FQGNSA. For the CDR3, the DNA is TGTGCCAGCAGCAGAGGACAGGGCTTTCGGAACGAGCAGTACTTC. Its protein is CASSRGQGFRNEQYF.

The chain combines TRBV4-1 with TRBJ1-1; TRBD1 agrees at 7 bases. CDR1 and CDR2 (germline): MGHRA, YSYEKL. This CDR3 has 13 residues. V was clipped by 4 bases and J by 3 bases; unmatched bases: 2. This CDR3 reads CASSLQGDTEAFF. Here the CDR3 DNA reads TGCGCCAGCAGCCTTCAGGGGGACACTGAAGCTTTCTTT.

The chain couples TRBV5-5 to TRBJ1-1, with D unclear. V gave up 4 bases and J gave up 3 bases, with 13 bases separating them. Germline-derived CDR1 and CDR2 are SGHKS and YYEKEE (reference sequence). This CDR3 contains 14 residues. CDR3 coding DNA: TGTGCCAGCAGCGTGGGTCAGATATACACTGAAGCTTTCTTT. This codes for CASSVGQIYTEAFF.

The rearrangement uses TRBV27 and TRBJ1-2; 8 bases are shared with TRBD1. Losses at the gene ends were 4 bases for V and 4 bases for J; bases not matched to a gene: 8. Germline loops: CDR1 MNHEY, CDR2 SMNVEV (reference sequence). The CDR3 runs 15 residues. CDR3 sequence (DNA): TGTGCCAGCAGTTCTTACAGGGGGAACCTCTATGGCTACACCTTC. Residues: CASSSYRGNLYGYTF.